Below are 2 T cell receptor beta chains sequenced from a single sample in a study of technical replicates of blood from a handful of donors. Sequencing used immunoSEQ multiplex PCR; TCRdb keeps in-frame clones, though not all of them. The data contain some 31,000 clones, around nine tenths of them singletons. Sequencing was performed on PBMCs. These receptors were collected from a human donor in good health. Some clones in this sample may be carry-over from other donors' samples.

The chain recombines TRBV7-8 with TRBJ1-1, with D possibly matching TRBD1 (5 bases). The CDR3 sequence is 14 residues long. V shed 6 bases and J shed 8 bases, with 19 bases lying between them. The germline gives CDR1 SGHVS, CDR2 FQNEAQ. The CDR3 DNA reads TGTGCCAGCAGGGGTAACCTGGGGCCGGTGGAAGCTTTCTTT. Translated, it gives CASRGNLGPVEAFF.

The chain is built from TRBV7-2 and TRBJ2-5; the match to TRBD2 covers 14 bases. This CDR3 has 15 amino acids. Losses at the gene ends were 5 bases for V and 5 bases for J; bases not matched to a gene: 4. CDR1 and CDR2 (germline): SGHTA, FQGNSA. This CDR3 is CASSLGLAGVETQYF. In DNA, the CDR3 is TGTGCCAGCAGCCTGGGACTAGCGGGAGTTGAGACCCAGTACTTC.